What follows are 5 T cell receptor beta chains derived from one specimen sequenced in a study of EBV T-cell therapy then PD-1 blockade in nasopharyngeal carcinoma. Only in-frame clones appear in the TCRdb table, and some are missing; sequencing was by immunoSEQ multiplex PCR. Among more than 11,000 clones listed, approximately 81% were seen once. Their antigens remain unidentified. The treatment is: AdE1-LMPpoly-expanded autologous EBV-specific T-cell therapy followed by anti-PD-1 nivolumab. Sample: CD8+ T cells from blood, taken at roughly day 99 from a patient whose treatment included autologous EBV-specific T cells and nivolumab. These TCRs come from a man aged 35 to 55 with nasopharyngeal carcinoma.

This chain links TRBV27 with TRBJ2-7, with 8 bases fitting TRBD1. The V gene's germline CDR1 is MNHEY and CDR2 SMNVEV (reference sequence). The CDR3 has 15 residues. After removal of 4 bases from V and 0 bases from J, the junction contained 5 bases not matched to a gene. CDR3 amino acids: CASSSHRGSSYEQYF. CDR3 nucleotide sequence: TGTGCCAGCAGTTCCCACAGGGGGAGCTCCTACGAGCAGTACTTC.

The chain's CDR3 is CASSQDTGGVGYTF. The CDR3 DNA reads TGCGCCAGCAGCCAAGATACAGGGGGCGTTGGCTACACCTTC. The gene calls are TRBV4-3 and TRBJ1-2; 9 bases fit TRBD1. The ends lost 0 bases at V and 7 bases at J; junction bases unmatched: 3. Per the germline V gene, CDR1 is LGHNA and CDR2 is YSLEER. This CDR3 contains 14 residues.

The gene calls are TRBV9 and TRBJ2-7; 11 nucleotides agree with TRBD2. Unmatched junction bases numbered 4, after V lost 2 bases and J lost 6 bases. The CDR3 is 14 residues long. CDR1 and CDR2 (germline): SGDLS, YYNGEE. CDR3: CASSVTLAGAEQYF. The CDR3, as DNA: TGTGCCAGCAGCGTGACACTAGCGGGGGCCGAGCAGTACTTC.

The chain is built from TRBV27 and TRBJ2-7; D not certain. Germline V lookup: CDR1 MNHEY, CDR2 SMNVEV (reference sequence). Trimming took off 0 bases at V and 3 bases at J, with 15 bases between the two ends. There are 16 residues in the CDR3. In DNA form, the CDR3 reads TGTGCCAGCAGTTTATCGCCGACTTCAGAACGCTACGAGCAGTACTTC. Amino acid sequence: CASSLSPTSERYEQYF.

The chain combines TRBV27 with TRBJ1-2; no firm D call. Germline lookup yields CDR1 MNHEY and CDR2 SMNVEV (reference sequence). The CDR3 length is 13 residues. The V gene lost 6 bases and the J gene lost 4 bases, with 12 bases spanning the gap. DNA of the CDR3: TGTGCCAGCAGCTTAGGGATGTTCTATGGCTACACCTTC. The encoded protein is CASSLGMFYGYTF.